This TCR beta chain was profiled in a study of T cells after yellow fever vaccination (dated by TCRdb to the late 2010s). The study in broad terms: Libraries from fractions with low cell numbers were prepared with the SMART-Seq v4 Ultra Low Input RNA kit. To follow T-cell clones before and after primary and booster YFV17D yellow fever vaccination, bulk TCR alpha and beta repertoires were sequenced over time. Two healthy male donors made up the cohort, one aged 18 to 29 years and the other aged 30 to 40 years. Blood samples were taken at several timepoints before and after primary and secondary immunization, and bulk PBMC replicates and cell subsets were isolated.

Interpreted using the paper, the treatment or condition label stands for: live attenuated yellow fever vaccine strain. At each blood-draw timepoint, two biological replicates of bulk PBMCs were collected. PBMCs were isolated from peripheral blood using a standard Ficoll-Paque protocol. TriZol was used to extract RNA from bulk PBMCs, CD4 and CD8 fractions, and dextramer-positive and dextramer-negative fractions. Points on this clonotype: What antigen it recognizes has not been identified. Base qualities are not provided; no much larger clone lies one nucleotide away.

The full study reports these points: The secondary T-cell response was weaker than the primary response but faster, peaking on day 5 instead of day 15. Because abundant contaminating clonotypes from the bulk population could be contained in FACS-sorted repertoires, computational filtering was required. A small fraction of clonotypes showed up in both the CD4 and CD8 compartments, probably as a result of convergent recombination. Most clones expanded after primary vaccination (almost 97% of CD4 and roughly 91% of CD8) were re-detected after the booster, suggesting that broad memory maintenance occurred. Because the study included only two donors, the extent to which the findings can be generalized is limited.

Trimming costs V 0 bases and J 1 base, and their ends lie 12 bases apart. Sequences LNHNV (CDR1) and YYDKDF (CDR2) are obtained from the germline V gene (reference sequence). From the cysteine through the phenylalanine, the CDR3 covers 16 amino acids. Only the CDR3 part of the read is kept: 48 bases, read in frame from the first base. Reads for this sample came from an Illumina NovaSeq 6000. TCR cDNA was synthesized by 5'RACE template switching, through which a universal primer site and unique molecular identifiers were introduced. Priming of cDNA synthesis was performed from both the TCR alpha and TCR beta constant segments. Library amplification used two PCR steps, and the second PCR step added sample barcodes and sequencing adapters. Sequencing of libraries was performed on Illumina HiSeq 2500 (2x100 bp) or NovaSeq (2x150 bp). The authors processed their data as follows. MIGEC handled demultiplexing of reads and collapsing into UMI consensus sequences, while MiXCR performed V(D)J alignment. Using edgeR on replicate PBMC samples, clonotypes were called vaccine-responding if FDR was below 0.01 and the log2 fold change was above 5 up to day 15. Bulk clonotypes were assigned CD4 or CD8 identity according to which sequenced CD4 or CD8 repertoire held them at higher abundance. Using fastp at Q25 and MiXCR, TCRdb reprocessed the public reads and kept productive beta chains. For every CDR3 protein sequence, its rows merge into one entry that carries the most common genes and DNA. The V and J calls reflect TCRdb's pipeline rather than the authors' work. In this sample the table shows some 420,000 distinct CDR3 sequences, 18% of which occur a single time. Jointly, the top ten make up roughly a sixth of the sample.

The sequence was obtained from a man younger than 30 who received the YFV17D yellow fever vaccine. The V and J genes are TRBV15 and TRBJ1-1, with no confidently assigned D gene. Specimen: PBMCs, collected before the yellow fever booster vaccination. The CDR3 sequence is CATSRDRGQPNTEAFF. Read as DNA, the sequence is TGTGCCACCAGCAGAGATAGAGGCCAGCCGAACACTGAAGCTTTCTTT.